The rows below give T cell receptor beta chains drawn from one sample of a study of identical twins. TCRdb ran MiXCR on the 5' RACE reads and lists one entry per CDR3 protein. This table has 500,000 or so distinct CDR3 sequences, about 20% appearing once. The same specimen was also included in a second study, on T cells expressing NK-cell markers.

Input material: CD4+ T cells sorted from blood. The source is a woman aged 18-35 years in good health. Each CDR3 is given with its conserved first and last residue. D genes are given only for firm matches. A clone size is listed for some rows: how often the clone was seen (once, few, many), or a class if it is expanded.

j_call: TRBJ2-1; d_call: .; clone_size: few; v_call: TRBV20-1; cdr3_nt: TGCAGTGCTAGAGTTGATGGTAGGCAGGGAAACCCCTCCTACAATGAGCAGTTCTTC; cdr3_aa: CSARVDGRQGNPSYNEQFF
j_call: TRBJ2-7; d_call: TRBD2; clone_size: .; v_call: TRBV11-3; cdr3_nt: TGTGCCAGCAGCTTAGCTCGCCTAGCGGGGAGAACTTACGAGCAGTACTTC; cdr3_aa: CASSLARLAGRTYEQYF
j_call: TRBJ2-1; d_call: .; clone_size: few; v_call: TRBV6-2/TRBV6-3; cdr3_nt: TGTGCCAGCAGTTCCCCCCCGATGGGCAATGAGCAGTTCTTC; cdr3_aa: CASSSPPMGNEQFF
j_call: TRBJ2-7; d_call: TRBD2; clone_size: .; v_call: TRBV3-1; cdr3_nt: TGTGCCAGCAGCCAAGGACTAGCGGGGGGGTGGTACTTC; cdr3_aa: CASSQGLAGGWYF
j_call: TRBJ2-6; d_call: .; clone_size: .; v_call: TRBV10-3; cdr3_nt: TGTGCCATCAAGGGCGACACGGGACTTCCTGGGGCCAACGTCCTGACTTTC; cdr3_aa: CAIKGDTGLPGANVLTF
j_call: TRBJ2-6; d_call: .; clone_size: .; v_call: TRBV7-2; cdr3_nt: TGTGCCATCCCATTAGGGGGCTCTGGGGCCAACGTCCTGACTTTC; cdr3_aa: CAIPLGGSGANVLTF
j_call: TRBJ2-1; d_call: .; clone_size: .; v_call: TRBV6-2/TRBV6-3; cdr3_nt: TGTGCCAGCAGCTACGAGGGAGCATACAATGAGCAGTTCTTC; cdr3_aa: CASSYEGAYNEQFF
j_call: TRBJ2-7; d_call: TRBD1; clone_size: .; v_call: TRBV5-1; cdr3_nt: TGCGCCAGCAGCCCCGGACAGGGCAGGGACGAGCAGTACTTC; cdr3_aa: CASSPGQGRDEQYF
j_call: TRBJ2-7; d_call: .; clone_size: many; v_call: TRBV12-3/TRBV12-4; cdr3_nt: TGTGCCAGCAGGTGGGACGGGTACTCCTACGAGCAGTACTTC; cdr3_aa: CASRWDGYSYEQYF
j_call: TRBJ1-1; d_call: .; clone_size: few; v_call: TRBV20-1; cdr3_nt: TGCAGTGCCGTTACTTGGGACACTGAAGCTTTCTTT; cdr3_aa: CSAVTWDTEAFF
j_call: TRBJ2-2; d_call: TRBD1; clone_size: .; v_call: TRBV13; cdr3_nt: TGTGCCAGCAGCCTTGGGCCAGGGGGCCGGACCGGGGAGCTGTTTTTT; cdr3_aa: CASSLGPGGRTGELFF
j_call: TRBJ2-2; d_call: .; clone_size: few; v_call: TRBV12-3/TRBV12-4; cdr3_nt: TGTGCCAGCACCCCGAGGGGGGACGTTTCCGGGGAGCTGTTTTTT; cdr3_aa: CASTPRGDVSGELFF
j_call: TRBJ2-3; d_call: .; clone_size: .; v_call: TRBV6-5; cdr3_nt: TGTGCCAGCAGTTACTCGAAGTCCCCCCCAGATACGCAGTATTTT; cdr3_aa: CASSYSKSPPDTQYF
j_call: TRBJ2-3; d_call: TRBD2; clone_size: .; v_call: TRBV5-5; cdr3_nt: TGTGCCAGCAGCCCCGGACTAGCAGTGGGGGTCTTT; cdr3_aa: CASSPGLAVGVF
j_call: TRBJ2-3; d_call: TRBD1; clone_size: few; v_call: TRBV7-9; cdr3_nt: TGTGCCAGCAGCGCGCCGACAGGGCACACAGATACGCAGTATTTT; cdr3_aa: CASSAPTGHTDTQYF
j_call: TRBJ2-1; d_call: .; clone_size: .; v_call: TRBV5-6; cdr3_nt: TGTGCCAGCAGCCCCCCAGGGCGCGATGAGCAGTTCTTC; cdr3_aa: CASSPPGRDEQFF
j_call: TRBJ2-7; d_call: .; clone_size: .; v_call: TRBV4-3; cdr3_nt: TGCGCCAGCAGCCAAGCTTTGGGTAGCGTCTCCTACGAGCAGTACTTC; cdr3_aa: CASSQALGSVSYEQYF
j_call: TRBJ2-7; d_call: .; clone_size: few; v_call: TRBV5-1; cdr3_nt: TGCGCCAGCAGCTTGGCCGTCAGATCCTACGAGCAGTACTTC; cdr3_aa: CASSLAVRSYEQYF
j_call: TRBJ1-5; d_call: .; clone_size: few; v_call: TRBV4-2; cdr3_nt: TGTGCCAGCAGCCAAATGCCGGGCCAGCCCCAGCATTTT; cdr3_aa: CASSQMPGQPQHF
j_call: TRBJ2-1; d_call: TRBD2; clone_size: .; v_call: TRBV20-1; cdr3_nt: TGCAGTGCTGGGGGACTAGCGGACAATGAGCAGTTCTTC; cdr3_aa: CSAGGLADNEQFF
j_call: TRBJ1-6; d_call: .; clone_size: .; v_call: TRBV9; cdr3_nt: TGTGCCAGCAGCGTAGGAGTTGGGCCGAATAATTCACCCCTCCACTTT; cdr3_aa: CASSVGVGPNNSPLHF
j_call: TRBJ2-3; d_call: TRBD2; clone_size: .; v_call: TRBV4-1; cdr3_nt: TGCGCCAGCAGCTTGGACTCGGGAGGGTACACAGATACGCAGTATTTT; cdr3_aa: CASSLDSGGYTDTQYF
j_call: TRBJ2-7; d_call: .; clone_size: .; v_call: TRBV4-3; cdr3_nt: TGCGCCAGCAGCCAGAGGGTTAATTACGAGCAGTACTTC; cdr3_aa: CASSQRVNYEQYF
j_call: TRBJ2-3; d_call: .; clone_size: few; v_call: TRBV24-1; cdr3_nt: TGTGCCACCAGTGATCCTCGGAGGGGCACAGATACGCAGTATTTT; cdr3_aa: CATSDPRRGTDTQYF
j_call: TRBJ2-6; d_call: .; clone_size: .; v_call: TRBV5-1; cdr3_nt: TGCGCCAGCAGCTTGGAGTCCCTCGGGGCCAACGTCCTGACTTTC; cdr3_aa: CASSLESLGANVLTF
j_call: TRBJ1-1; d_call: TRBD1; clone_size: .; v_call: TRBV10-3; cdr3_nt: TGTGCCATCAGTGAGTCTGGTGACAGGGTCGATGTCGCTTTCTTT; cdr3_aa: CAISESGDRVDVAFF
j_call: TRBJ2-3; d_call: TRBD2; clone_size: .; v_call: TRBV10-2; cdr3_nt: TGCGCCAGCTCTCCAGCGGGAGCAGCAGATACGCAGTATTTT; cdr3_aa: CASSPAGAADTQYF
j_call: TRBJ2-5; d_call: TRBD2; clone_size: few; v_call: TRBV11-1; cdr3_nt: TGTGCCAGCAGCCCACGCCACAGACTAGCGGGATTCCAAGAGACCCAGTACTTC; cdr3_aa: CASSPRHRLAGFQETQYF
j_call: TRBJ2-7; d_call: .; clone_size: few; v_call: TRBV2; cdr3_nt: TGTGCCAGCAGTGAACATTACGAGCAGTACTTC; cdr3_aa: CASSEHYEQYF
j_call: TRBJ1-5; d_call: TRBD1; clone_size: .; v_call: TRBV10-2; cdr3_nt: TGCGCCAGCAAGGGACAGGGTCTTCAGCCCCAGCATTTT; cdr3_aa: CASKGQGLQPQHF